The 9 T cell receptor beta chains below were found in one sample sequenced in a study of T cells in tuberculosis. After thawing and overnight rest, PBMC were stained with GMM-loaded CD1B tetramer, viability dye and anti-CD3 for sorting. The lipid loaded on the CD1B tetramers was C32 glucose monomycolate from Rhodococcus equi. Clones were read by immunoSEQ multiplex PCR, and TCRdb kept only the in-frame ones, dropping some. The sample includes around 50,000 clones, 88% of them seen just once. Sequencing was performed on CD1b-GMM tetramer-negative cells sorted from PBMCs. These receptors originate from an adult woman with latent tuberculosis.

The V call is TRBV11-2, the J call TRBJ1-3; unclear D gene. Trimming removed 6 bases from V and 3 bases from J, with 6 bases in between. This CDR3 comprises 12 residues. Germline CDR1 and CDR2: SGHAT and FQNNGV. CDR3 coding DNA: TGTGCCAGCAGGCCTAGTGGAAACACCATATATTTT. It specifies CASRPSGNTIYF.

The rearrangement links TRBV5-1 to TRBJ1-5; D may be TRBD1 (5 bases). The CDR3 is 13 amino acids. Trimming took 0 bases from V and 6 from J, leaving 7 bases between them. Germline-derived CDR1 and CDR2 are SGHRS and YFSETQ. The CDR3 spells CASSLAGGQPQHF. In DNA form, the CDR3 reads TGCGCCAGCAGCTTGGCCGGGGGTCAGCCCCAGCATTTT.

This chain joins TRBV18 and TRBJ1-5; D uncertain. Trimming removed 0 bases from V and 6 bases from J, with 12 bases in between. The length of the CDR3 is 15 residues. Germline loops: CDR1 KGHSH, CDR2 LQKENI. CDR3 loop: CASSPPGRPGQPQHF. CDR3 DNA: TGTGCCAGCTCACCACCGGGCAGGCCAGGTCAGCCCCAGCATTTT.

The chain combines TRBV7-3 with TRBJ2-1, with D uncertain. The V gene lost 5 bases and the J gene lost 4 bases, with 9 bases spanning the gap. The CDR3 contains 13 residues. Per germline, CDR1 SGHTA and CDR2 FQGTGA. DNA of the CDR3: TGTGCCAGCAGCCTTGAAGAGTACAATGAGCAGTTCTTC. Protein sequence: CASSLEEYNEQFF.

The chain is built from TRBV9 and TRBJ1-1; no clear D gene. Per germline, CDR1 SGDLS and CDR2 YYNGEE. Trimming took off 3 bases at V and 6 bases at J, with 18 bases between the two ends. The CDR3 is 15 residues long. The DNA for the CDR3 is TGTGCCAGCAGCGCGCCCCCCTCGGGGTCGGCTGAAGCTTTCTTT. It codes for CASSAPPSGSAEAFF.

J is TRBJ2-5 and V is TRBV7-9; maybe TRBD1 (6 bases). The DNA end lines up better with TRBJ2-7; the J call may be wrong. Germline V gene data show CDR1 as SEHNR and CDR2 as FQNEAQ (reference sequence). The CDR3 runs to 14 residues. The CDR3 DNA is TGTGCCAGCAGCTTAGACGGGACATTTTACGAGCAGTACTTC. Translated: CASSLDGTFYEQYF.

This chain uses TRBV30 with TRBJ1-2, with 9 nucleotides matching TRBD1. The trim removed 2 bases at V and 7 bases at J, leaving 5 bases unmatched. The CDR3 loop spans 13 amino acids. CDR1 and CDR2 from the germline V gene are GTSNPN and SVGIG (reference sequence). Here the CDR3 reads CAWSLTGGGGYTF. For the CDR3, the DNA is TGTGCCTGGAGTCTAACAGGGGGCGGTGGCTACACCTTC.

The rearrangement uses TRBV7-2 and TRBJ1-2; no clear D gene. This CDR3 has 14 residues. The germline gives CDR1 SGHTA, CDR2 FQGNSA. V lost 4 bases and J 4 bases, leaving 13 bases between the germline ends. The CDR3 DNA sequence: TGTGCCAGCAGCTCCCCTGGGCGCCTCTATGGCTACACCTTC. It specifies CASSSPGRLYGYTF. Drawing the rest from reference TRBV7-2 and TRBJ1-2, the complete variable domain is GAGVSQSPSNKVTEKGKDVELRCDPISGHTALYWYRQSLGQGLEFLIYFQGNSAPDKSGLPSDRFSAERTGGSVSTLTIQRTQQEDSAVYLCASSSPGRLYGYTFGSGTRLTVV.

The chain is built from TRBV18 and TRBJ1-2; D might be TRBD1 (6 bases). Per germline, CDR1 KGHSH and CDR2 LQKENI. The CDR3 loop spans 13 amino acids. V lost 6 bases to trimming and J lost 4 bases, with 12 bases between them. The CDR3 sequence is CASSDSSGYGYTF. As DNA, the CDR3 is TGTGCCAGCTCGGACAGCTCGGGCTATGGCTACACCTTC.